This T cell receptor beta chain is drawn from a study of cytomegalovirus exposure and HLA in healthy donors. The length of the CDR3 is 15 residues. The germline V gene encodes CDR1 SGHTA and CDR2 FQGTGA. The V segment lost 1 base and the J segment 3 bases; nucleotides outside the gene matches: 1. Vbeta (60) and Jbeta (13) primers were used in the PCR. Profiling relied on immunoSEQ multiplex PCR, and the TCRdb table lists in-frame clones only, not all of them. The table lists 95,000 to 100,000 clones, approximately 82% of them singletons. Note on this clone: Its antigen remains unidentified.

Study results and limitations: Researchers reported in a later analysis that common viral pathogens appeared linked to several top clusters. With high specificity and sensitivity, the classifier reportedly diagnosed cytomegalovirus status. The CMV antigen specificity of three CMV-associated chains was confirmed through in vitro analysis.

The receptor was derived from a female donor in good health and CMV-seropositive. V gene TRBV7-3 combines with J gene TRBJ2-1; the match to TRBD2 covers 9 bases. The sample taken for sequencing was PBMCs. CDR3 coding DNA: TGTGCCAGCAGCTTAATGACTAGCGGCTACAATGAGCAGTTCTTC. It encodes CASSLMTSGYNEQFF.